Listed here are 2 T cell receptor beta chains from one sample, sequenced in a study of blood T cell repertoires in COVID-19 (dated by TCRdb to 2018 to 2020). Libraries were built with the immunoSEQ multiplex PCR assay. TCRdb obtained this table from immuneACCESS and retained in-frame rearrangements with V and J assigned. These tables miss some clones; where compared with another copy, unresolved V genes account for less than half of the shortfall, and the remainder is unexplained. This sample has about 260,000 clones in its table, and about nine tenths of those were observed once. The ten largest clonotypes hold 8.5% to 10% of the sample. Sequenced sample: peripheral blood. Receptors were obtained from a man aged 40-49 years who had recovered from COVID-19.

This clone was detected only a few times. The rearrangement links TRBV6-2 or TRBV6-3 to TRBJ1-6; no clear D. Germline-derived CDR1 and CDR2 are MNHEY and SVGEGT. Trimming stripped 4 bases from V and 7 bases from J, with 8 bases between. This CDR3 spans 13 amino acids. This CDR3 reads CASSSGRNSPLHF. The CDR3 bases are TGTGCCAGCAGTTCCGGGAGAAATTCACCCCTCCACTTT.

The table lists this clone with a count of one. This rearrangement joins TRBV2 to TRBJ1-1; TRBD1 is a possible D gene (5 bases). Trimming left V 0 bases short and J 0 bases short, with 17 bases between. This CDR3 is 18 amino acids long. CDR1 is SNHLY, CDR2 FYNNEI, per germline. Written as DNA, the CDR3 is TGTGCCAGCAGTGAAGCGATCTCAGGGCGGGGGATGAACACTGAAGCTTTCTTT. Its translation is CASSEAISGRGMNTEAFF.